The 15 T cell receptor beta chains listed next were all sequenced from one sample in a study of T cells after yellow fever vaccination. TCRdb used MiXCR to reprocess the 5' RACE reads, holding one entry per CDR3 protein. Among roughly 340,000 distinct CDR3 sequences listed, around 4.1% were seen once. The sample was PBMCs, taken 5 days after the yellow fever booster vaccination. The receptor source for this set is a young man who received the YFV17D yellow fever vaccine.

This clonotype was observed a handful of times. The chain recombines TRBV12-3 or TRBV12-4 with TRBJ2-5; D is possibly TRBD1 (6 bases). V lost 3 bases and J lost 1, with 12 bases in between. CDR3 length: 15 amino acids. CDR3 DNA sequence: TGTGCCAGCAGTTTCCTAACAGGGACCCAAGAGACCCAGTACTTC. Translating gives CASSFLTGTQETQYF.

This clonotype has at least ten counts. In DNA form, the CDR3 reads TGTGCCAGCAGCTTATCCCAATACGAGCAGTACTTC. It is translated as CASSLSQYEQYF. The gene calls are TRBV7-2 and TRBJ2-7; D gene unclear. This CDR3 is 12 amino acids long. V dropped 2 bases and J dropped 4 bases, with 6 bases sitting between them. The germline V gene encodes CDR1 SGHTA and CDR2 FQGNSA.

This clonotype was counted a single time. The chain uses TRBV29-1 and TRBJ1-6; TRBD1 might be the D (6 bases). The CDR3 contains 13 residues. Per the germline V gene, CDR1 is SQVTM and CDR2 is ANQGSEA. The CDR3 spells CANGGQGHSPLHF. CDR3 nucleotides: TGCGCCAACGGGGGGCAGGGCCATTCACCCCTCCACTTT.

V and J are TRBV7-6 and TRBJ2-1; D gene unclear. CDR1 and CDR2 (germline): SGHVS, FNYEAQ. The CDR3 has 12 amino acids. V lost 3 bases and J 8 bases, leaving 8 bases between the germline ends. The CDR3 DNA reads as TGTGCCAGCAGCTTCCAGTGGGATGAGCAGTTCTTC. This translates into CASSFQWDEQFF. The whole variable domain, remainder taken from reference TRBV7-6 and TRBJ2-1, is GAGVSQSPRYKVTKRGQDVALRCDPISGHVSLYWYRQALGQGPEFLTYFNYEAQQDKSGLPNDRFSAERPEGSISTLTIQRTEQRDSAMYRCASSFQWDEQFFGPGTRLTVL.

There are a few counts of this clonotype. The chain is built from TRBV30 and TRBJ2-2; 7 bases align to TRBD1. CDR3 length: 15 amino acids. Germline trimming cut 4 bases from V and 3 bases from J; bases unmatched to any gene: 8. The germline V gene has CDR1 GTSNPN and CDR2 SVGIG (reference sequence). The CDR3 protein is CAWKKTGTHTGELFF. For the CDR3, the DNA is TGTGCCTGGAAAAAGACAGGGACCCACACCGGGGAGCTGTTTTTT.

The rearrangement links TRBV15 to TRBJ1-5; D unresolved. Germline CDR1 and CDR2: LNHNV and YYDKDF (reference sequence). This CDR3 region has 15 residues. The V end was cut by 0 bases, the J end by 6 bases, with 12 bases between. In DNA, the CDR3 is TGTGCCACCAGCAGAGACAGAGCGGTCCTTCAGCCCCAGCATTTT. Amino acids: CATSRDRAVLQPQHF.

The chain links TRBV6-5 to TRBJ2-7; D is perhaps TRBD1 (6 bases). Germline CDR1 is MNHEY and CDR2 is SVGAGI. The V gene lost 5 bases and the J gene lost 5 bases, with 16 bases spanning the gap. The CDR3 has 14 residues. CDR3 amino acids: CASSLQTGRDEQYF. DNA of the CDR3: TGTGCCAGCAGTCTACAGACAGGAAGGGACGAGCAGTACTTC.

This clonotype occurred a few times. This chain joins TRBV5-1 and TRBJ2-2; D is possibly TRBD1 (5 bases). V dropped 0 bases and J dropped 6 bases, with 12 bases sitting between them. This CDR3 contains 15 residues. CDR1 and CDR2 (germline): SGHRS, YFSETQ. In nucleotides, the CDR3 is TGCGCCAGCAGCTTGGGGCAGGGTTTTTCCGGGGAGCTGTTTTTT. This codes for CASSLGQGFSGELFF.

This clonotype occurred many times. The chain has TRBV7-2 and TRBJ1-3; D ambiguous. This CDR3 is 13 amino acids long. V lost 2 bases to trimming and J lost 1 base, with 3 bases between them. Per the germline V gene, CDR1 is SGHTA and CDR2 is FQGNSA. CDR3 DNA sequence: TGTGCCAGCAGCTTACGGTCTGGAAACACCATATATTTT. Translation: CASSLRSGNTIYF.

This clonotype was seen at least ten times. The chain combines TRBV4-3 with TRBJ1-6, with D possibly matching TRBD1 (5 bases). V gave up 0 bases and J gave up 10 bases, with 10 bases separating them. This CDR3 comprises 14 residues. Germline values: CDR1 LGHNA, CDR2 YSLEER. CDR3 DNA: TGCGCCAGCAGCCAAGATCAGGGATGGTCACCCCTCCACTTT. Translated: CASSQDQGWSPLHF.

Turning to this clonotype: A read error may produce the germline difference seen at one junction end. This chain joins TRBV7-3 and TRBJ2-2, with D perhaps assigned TRBD1 or TRBD2 (7 bases each). This CDR3 region has 13 residues. The V gene's germline CDR1 is SGHTA and CDR2 FQGTGA. CDR3 sequence (DNA): TGTGCCAGCAGTTCACAGGGGAGCGGGGAGCTGCTTTTT. This sequence encodes CASSSQGSGELLF. Variable domain in full (rest from reference TRBV7-3 and TRBJ2-2): GAGVSQTPSNKVTEKGKYVELRCDPISGHTALYWYRQSLGQGPEFLIYFQGTGAADDSGLPNDRFFAVRPEGSVSTLKIQRTERGDSAVYLCASSSQGSGELLFGEGSRLTVL.

This clonotype was detected only a few times. This rearrangement joins TRBV5-4 to TRBJ2-7; 10 bases map to TRBD2. CDR3 length: 16 amino acids. CDR1 and CDR2 (germline): SGHNT, YYREEE (reference sequence). The junction had 7 bases not matched to a gene; V was cut back by 4 bases and J by 0 bases. The CDR3 DNA reads TGTGCCAGCAGCCAGAACCTAGCGGGGGACTCCTACGAGCAGTACGTC. Translating it yields CASSQNLAGDSYEQYV.

This clonotype has only a few counts. This CDR3 is CASSLIGGLNTGELFF. In DNA form, the CDR3 reads TGTGCCAGCAGCTTAATTGGGGGGCTGAACACCGGGGAGCTGTTTTTT. The V and J genes are TRBV7-9 and TRBJ2-2; D assignment may be TRBD1 or TRBD2 (6 bases each). Germline V gene sequence: CDR1 SEHNR, CDR2 FQNEAQ (reference sequence). V gave up 2 bases and J gave up 1 base, with 11 bases separating them. This CDR3 has 16 amino acids.

This clonotype showed up many times. The genes are TRBV6-2 or TRBV6-3 and TRBJ2-5; 9 bases agree with TRBD2. The CDR3 has 15 amino acids. Germline lookup yields CDR1 MNHEY and CDR2 SVGEGT. The V segment lost 6 bases and the J segment 2 bases; nucleotides outside the gene matches: 7. The CDR3 DNA follows: TGTGCCAGCAGCGGTAGCGGGGGCATACAAGAGACCCAGTACTTC. This sequence encodes CASSGSGGIQETQYF.

This clonotype was recorded a few times. V is TRBV20-1 and J is TRBJ2-3; 11 bases align to TRBD2. The CDR3 spans 14 residues. Germline V gives CDR1 DFQATT, CDR2 SNEGSKA (reference sequence). The trim removed 6 bases at V and 7 bases at J, leaving 9 bases unmatched. The CDR3, as DNA: TGCAGTGCCTTGACTAGCGGGACTAAGAATACGCAGTATTTT. Protein product: CSALTSGTKNTQYF.